The present TCR beta chain was sequenced within a study of cytomegalovirus exposure and HLA in healthy donors. As for this clone: Its antigen is unidentified.

Germline-derived CDR1 and CDR2 are SGHDT and YYEEEE. CDR3 size: 12 residues. The V end lost 0 bases, the J end lost 10 bases, and 10 bases lay between the germline ends. Study conclusions and caveats: Later analysis found that TCR beta chains associated with HLA were more clonally expanded than other, equally common chains.

The PCR was carried out with 60 Vbeta primers and 13 Jbeta primers. Sequenced by immunoSEQ multiplex PCR; TCRdb stores in-frame clones only, minus some. Here the sample spans around 150,000 clones, 76% being singletons. The TCR originated in a man between 40 and 49 years old in good health and CMV-seronegative. The sequenced sample was PBMCs. The chain recombines TRBV5-6 with TRBJ1-1; D is uncertain. CDR3 loop: CASSLAAGRAFF. The CDR3 DNA reads TGTGCCAGCAGCTTGGCGGCAGGTCGAGCTTTCTTT.